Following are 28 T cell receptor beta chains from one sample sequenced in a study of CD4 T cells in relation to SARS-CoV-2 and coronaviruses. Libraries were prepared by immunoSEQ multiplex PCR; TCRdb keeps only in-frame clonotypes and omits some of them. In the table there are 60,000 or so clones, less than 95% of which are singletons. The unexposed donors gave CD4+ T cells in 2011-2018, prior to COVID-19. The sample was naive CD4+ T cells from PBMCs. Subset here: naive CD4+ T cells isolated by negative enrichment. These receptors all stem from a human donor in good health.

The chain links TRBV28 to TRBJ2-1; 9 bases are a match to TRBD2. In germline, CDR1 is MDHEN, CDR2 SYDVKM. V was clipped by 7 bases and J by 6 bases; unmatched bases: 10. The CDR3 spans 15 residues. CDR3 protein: CASTQVAGESNEQFF. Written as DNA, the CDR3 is TGTGCCAGCACCCAAGTAGCGGGAGAAAGCAATGAGCAGTTCTTC.

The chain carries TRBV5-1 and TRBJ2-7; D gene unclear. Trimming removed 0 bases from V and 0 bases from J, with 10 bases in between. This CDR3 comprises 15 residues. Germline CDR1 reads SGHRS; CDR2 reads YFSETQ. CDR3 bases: TGCGCCAGCAGCTTGGACACCATGGTCTCCTACGAGCAGTACTTC. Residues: CASSLDTMVSYEQYF.

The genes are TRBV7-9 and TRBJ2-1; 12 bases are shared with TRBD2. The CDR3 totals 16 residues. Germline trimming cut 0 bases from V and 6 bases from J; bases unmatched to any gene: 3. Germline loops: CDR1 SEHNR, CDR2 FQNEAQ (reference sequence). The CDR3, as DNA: TGTGCCAGCAGCTTAGCGCGGACTAGCGGGATCAATGAGCAGTTCTTC. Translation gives CASSLARTSGINEQFF.

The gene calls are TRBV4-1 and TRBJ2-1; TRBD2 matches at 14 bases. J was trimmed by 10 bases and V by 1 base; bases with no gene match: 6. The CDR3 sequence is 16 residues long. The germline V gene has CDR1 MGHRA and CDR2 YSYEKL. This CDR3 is CASSQGLAGGPLEQFF. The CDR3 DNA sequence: TGCGCCAGCAGCCAAGGACTAGCGGGAGGGCCACTAGAGCAGTTCTTC.

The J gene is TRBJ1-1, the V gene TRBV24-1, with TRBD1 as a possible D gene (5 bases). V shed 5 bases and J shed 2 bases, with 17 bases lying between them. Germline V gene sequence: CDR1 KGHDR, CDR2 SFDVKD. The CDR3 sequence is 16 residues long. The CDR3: CATSGGEAGLNTEAFF. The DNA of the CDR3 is TGTGCCACCAGTGGGGGGGAAGCGGGTTTAAACACTGAAGCTTTCTTT.

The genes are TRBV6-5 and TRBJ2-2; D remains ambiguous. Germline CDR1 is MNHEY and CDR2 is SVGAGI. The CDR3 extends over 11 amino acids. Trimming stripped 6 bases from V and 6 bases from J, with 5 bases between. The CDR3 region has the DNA TGTGCCAGCAGCTTAGCCGGGGAGCTGTTTTTT. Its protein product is CASSLAGELFF.

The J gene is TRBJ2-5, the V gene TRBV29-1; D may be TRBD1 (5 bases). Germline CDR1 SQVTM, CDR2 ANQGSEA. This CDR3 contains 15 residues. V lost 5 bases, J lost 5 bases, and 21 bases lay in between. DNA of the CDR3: TGCAGCGTTAGGTCCGCCCAGGGCCCGAGGGAGACCCAGTACTTC. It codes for CSVRSAQGPRETQYF.

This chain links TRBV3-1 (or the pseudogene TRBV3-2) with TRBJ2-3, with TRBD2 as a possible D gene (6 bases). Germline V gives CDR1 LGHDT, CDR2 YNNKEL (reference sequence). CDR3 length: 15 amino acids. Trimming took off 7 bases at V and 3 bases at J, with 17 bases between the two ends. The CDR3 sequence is CASNQRARTTDTQYF. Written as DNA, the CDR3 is TGTGCCAGCAACCAGCGGGCCCGGACGACAGATACGCAGTATTTT.

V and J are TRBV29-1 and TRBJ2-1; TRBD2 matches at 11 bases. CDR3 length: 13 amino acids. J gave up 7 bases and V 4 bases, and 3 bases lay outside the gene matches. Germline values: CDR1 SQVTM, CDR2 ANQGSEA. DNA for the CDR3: TGCAGCGTTGTAACTAGCGGGGGAAATGAGCAGTTCTTC. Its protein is CSVVTSGGNEQFF.

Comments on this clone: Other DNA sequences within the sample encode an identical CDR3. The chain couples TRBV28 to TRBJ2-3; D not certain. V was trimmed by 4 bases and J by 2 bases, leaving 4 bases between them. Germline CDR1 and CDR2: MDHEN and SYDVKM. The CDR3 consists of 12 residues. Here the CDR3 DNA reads TGTGCCAGCAGTTCTAACACAGATACGCAGTATTTT. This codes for CASSSNTDTQYF.

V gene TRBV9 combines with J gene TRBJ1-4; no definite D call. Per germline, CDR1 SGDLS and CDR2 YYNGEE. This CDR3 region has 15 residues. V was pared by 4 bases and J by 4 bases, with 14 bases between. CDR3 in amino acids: CASSPEAGVNEKLFF. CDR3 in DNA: TGTGCCAGCAGCCCAGAGGCAGGAGTTAATGAAAAACTGTTTTTT.

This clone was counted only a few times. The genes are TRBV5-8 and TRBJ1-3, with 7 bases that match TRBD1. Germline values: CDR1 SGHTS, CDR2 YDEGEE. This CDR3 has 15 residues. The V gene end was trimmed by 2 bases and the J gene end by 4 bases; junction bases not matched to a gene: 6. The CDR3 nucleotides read TGTGCCAGCAGCTTAAGGACAGGTCGCGGAAACACCATATATTTT. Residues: CASSLRTGRGNTIYF. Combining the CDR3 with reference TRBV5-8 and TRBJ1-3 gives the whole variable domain EAGVTQSPTHLIKTRGQQATLRCSPISGHTSVYWYQQALGLGLQFLLWYDEGEERNRGNFPPRFSGRQFPNYSSELNVNALELEDSALYLCASSLRTGRGNTIYFGEGSWLTVV.

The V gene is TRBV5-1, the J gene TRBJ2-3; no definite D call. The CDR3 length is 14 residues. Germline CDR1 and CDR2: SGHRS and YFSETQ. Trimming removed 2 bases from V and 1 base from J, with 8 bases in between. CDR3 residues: CASSFGGRTDTQYF. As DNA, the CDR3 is TGCGCCAGCAGCTTCGGCGGCCGCACAGATACGCAGTATTTT. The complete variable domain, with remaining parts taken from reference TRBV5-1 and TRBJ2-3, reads KAGVTQTPRYLIKTRGQQVTLSCSPISGHRSVSWYQQTPGQGLQFLFEYFSETQRNKGNFPGRFSGRQFSNSRSEMNVSTLELGDSALYLCASSFGGRTDTQYFGPGTRLTVL.

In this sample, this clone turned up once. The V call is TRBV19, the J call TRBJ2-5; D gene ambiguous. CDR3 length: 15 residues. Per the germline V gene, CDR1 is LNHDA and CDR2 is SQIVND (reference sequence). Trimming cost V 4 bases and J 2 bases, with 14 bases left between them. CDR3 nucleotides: TGTGCCAGTAGTACGTCTTGGAGCGAACAAGAGACCCAGTACTTC. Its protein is CASSTSWSEQETQYF.

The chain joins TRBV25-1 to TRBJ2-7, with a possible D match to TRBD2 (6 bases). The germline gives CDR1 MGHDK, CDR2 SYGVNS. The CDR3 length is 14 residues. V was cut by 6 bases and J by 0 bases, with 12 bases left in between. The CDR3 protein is CASSRTTSSYEQYF. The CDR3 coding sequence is TGTGCCAGCAGCCGGACTACCAGCTCCTACGAGCAGTACTTC.

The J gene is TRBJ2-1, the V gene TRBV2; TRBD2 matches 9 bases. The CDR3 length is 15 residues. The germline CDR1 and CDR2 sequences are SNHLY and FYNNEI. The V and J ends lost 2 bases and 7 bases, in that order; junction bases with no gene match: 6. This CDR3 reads CASSESGGRANEQFF. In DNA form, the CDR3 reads TGTGCCAGCAGTGAATCTGGCGGGAGGGCAAATGAGCAGTTCTTC.

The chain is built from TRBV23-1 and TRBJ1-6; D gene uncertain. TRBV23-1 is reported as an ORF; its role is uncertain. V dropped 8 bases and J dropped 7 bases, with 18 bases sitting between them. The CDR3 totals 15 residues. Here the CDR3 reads CASWNRESANSPLHF. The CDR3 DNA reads TGCGCCAGCTGGAACAGAGAAAGTGCGAATTCACCCCTCCACTTT.

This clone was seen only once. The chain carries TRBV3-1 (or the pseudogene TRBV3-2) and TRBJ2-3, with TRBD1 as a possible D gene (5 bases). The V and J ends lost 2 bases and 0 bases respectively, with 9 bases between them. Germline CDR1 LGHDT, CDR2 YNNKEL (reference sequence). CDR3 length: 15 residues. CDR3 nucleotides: TGTGCCAGCAGCCAACTGCAGGGTAGCACAGATACGCAGTATTTT. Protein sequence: CASSQLQGSTDTQYF.

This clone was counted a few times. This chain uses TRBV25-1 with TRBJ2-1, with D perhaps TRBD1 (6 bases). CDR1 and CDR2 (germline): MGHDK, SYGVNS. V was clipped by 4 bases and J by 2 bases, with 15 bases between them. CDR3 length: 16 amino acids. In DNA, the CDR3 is TGTGCCAGCAGTGCCCTGGTGGGGGCTACCTACAATGAGCAGTTCTTC. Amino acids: CASSALVGATYNEQFF.

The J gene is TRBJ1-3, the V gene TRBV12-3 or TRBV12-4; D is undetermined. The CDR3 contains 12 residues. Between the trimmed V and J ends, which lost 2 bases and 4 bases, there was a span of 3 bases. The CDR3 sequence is CASSLPGNTIYF. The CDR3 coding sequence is TGTGCCAGCAGTTTACCCGGAAACACCATATATTTT.

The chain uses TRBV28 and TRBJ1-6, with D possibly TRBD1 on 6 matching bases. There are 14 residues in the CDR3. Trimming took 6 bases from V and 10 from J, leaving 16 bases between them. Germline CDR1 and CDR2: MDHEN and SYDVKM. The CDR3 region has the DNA TGTGCCAGCAGCCCCGGGGGGGGCGGATCACCCCTCCACTTT. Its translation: CASSPGGGGSPLHF.

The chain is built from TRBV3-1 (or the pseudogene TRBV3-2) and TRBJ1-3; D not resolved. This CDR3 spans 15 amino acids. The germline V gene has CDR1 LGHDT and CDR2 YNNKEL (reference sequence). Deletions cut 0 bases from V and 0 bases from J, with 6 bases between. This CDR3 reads CASSQEHISGNTIYF. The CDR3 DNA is TGTGCCAGCAGCCAAGAACACATCTCTGGAAACACCATATATTTT.

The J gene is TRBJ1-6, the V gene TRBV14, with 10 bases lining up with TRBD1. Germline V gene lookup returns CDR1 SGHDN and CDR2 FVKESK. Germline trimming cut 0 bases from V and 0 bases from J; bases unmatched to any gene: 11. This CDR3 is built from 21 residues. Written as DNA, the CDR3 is TGTGCCAGCAGCCAAGACCCACTTGGACAGGGGGGTAGCTCCTATAATTCACCCCTCCACTTT. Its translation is CASSQDPLGQGGSSYNSPLHF.

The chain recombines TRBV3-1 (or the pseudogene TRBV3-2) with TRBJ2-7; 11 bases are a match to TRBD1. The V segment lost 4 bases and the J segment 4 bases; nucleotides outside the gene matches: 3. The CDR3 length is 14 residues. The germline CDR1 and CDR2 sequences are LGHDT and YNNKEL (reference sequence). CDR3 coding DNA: TGTGCCAGCAGCCGAGGACAGGGGGCATACGAGCAGTACTTC. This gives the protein CASSRGQGAYEQYF.

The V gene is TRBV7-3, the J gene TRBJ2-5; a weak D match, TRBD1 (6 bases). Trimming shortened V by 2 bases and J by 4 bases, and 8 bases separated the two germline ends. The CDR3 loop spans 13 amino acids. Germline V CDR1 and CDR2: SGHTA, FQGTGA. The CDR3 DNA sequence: TGTGCCAGCAGCTTACAGGGGACAGAGACCCAGTACTTC. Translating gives CASSLQGTETQYF.

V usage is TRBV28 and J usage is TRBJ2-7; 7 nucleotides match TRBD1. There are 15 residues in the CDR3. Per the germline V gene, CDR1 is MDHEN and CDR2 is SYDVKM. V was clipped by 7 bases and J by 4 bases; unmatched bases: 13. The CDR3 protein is CASILRGGSGYEQYF. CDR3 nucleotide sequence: TGTGCCAGCATCCTAAGAGGGGGCTCAGGGTACGAGCAGTACTTC.

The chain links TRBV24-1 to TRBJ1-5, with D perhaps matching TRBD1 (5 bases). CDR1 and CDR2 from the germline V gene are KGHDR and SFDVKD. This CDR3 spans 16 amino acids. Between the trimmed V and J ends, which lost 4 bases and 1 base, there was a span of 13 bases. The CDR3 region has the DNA TGTGCCACCAGTGAGCCGGGACGGGGGAGCAATCAGCCCCAGCATTTT. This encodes CATSEPGRGSNQPQHF.

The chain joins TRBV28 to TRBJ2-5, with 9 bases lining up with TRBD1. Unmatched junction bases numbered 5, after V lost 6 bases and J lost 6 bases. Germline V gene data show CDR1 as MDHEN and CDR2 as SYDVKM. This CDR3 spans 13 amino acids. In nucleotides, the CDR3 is TGTGCCAGCAGAACAGGGGGCGCGCAGACCCAGTACTTC. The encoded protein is CASRTGGAQTQYF.